Listed here are 4 T cell receptor beta chains from one sample, sequenced in a study of beta chain features in type 1 diabetes. What these receptors recognize is not known. As every portion of the isolated RNA was reverse transcribed, the sequencing read expressed TCRB transcripts. Sequencing used immunoSEQ multiplex PCR; TCRdb keeps in-frame clones, though not all of them. The data show 630,000 or so clones, with over 12% seen just once and just under 0.04% held by the top ten. Findings of the study overall: Among patients with Type 1 diabetes, TCRB CDR3s were moderately but significantly shorter in every one of the four CD4+ subsets.

Input material: naive CD4+ T cells from blood. These receptors all stem from a man aged 18 to 30 with type 1 diabetes.

The chain combines TRBV11-1 with TRBJ2-3; no clear D gene. CDR1 is SGHAT, CDR2 FQDESV, per germline (reference sequence). The V gene lost 3 bases and the J gene lost 2 bases, with 6 bases spanning the gap. CDR3 length: 13 amino acids. The CDR3 sequence is CASSLDPTDTQYF. CDR3 DNA: TGTGCCAGCAGCTTGGACCCCACAGATACGCAGTATTTT.

The chain is built from TRBV7-2 and TRBJ2-7; 8 bases are shared with TRBD2. Germline V gene data show CDR1 as SGHTA and CDR2 as FQGNSA. The CDR3 is 14 residues long. Unmatched junction bases numbered 9, after V lost 5 bases and J lost 6 bases. The chain's CDR3 is CASSLGGLAGEQYF. CDR3 DNA sequence: TGTGCCAGCAGCCTTGGCGGACTAGCTGGCGAGCAGTACTTC.

The chain combines TRBV5-1 with TRBJ2-7; D gene unclear. The CDR3 loop spans 15 amino acids. The germline V and J ends were trimmed by 0 bases and 4 bases, with 14 bases remaining between them. Germline V gene data show CDR1 as SGHRS and CDR2 as YFSETQ. CDR3 bases: TGCGCCAGCAGCTTGGTTCGGCTTCCCGGGTACGAGCAGTACTTC. Translation: CASSLVRLPGYEQYF.

The rearrangement uses TRBV29-1 and TRBJ2-7; D may be TRBD1 (5 bases). CDR1 and CDR2 from the germline V gene are SQVTM and ANQGSEA. V was trimmed by 4 bases and J by 5 bases, leaving 15 bases between them. This CDR3 contains 13 residues. The CDR3 region is CSVVDTPGHEQYF. The CDR3 DNA follows: TGCAGCGTTGTAGATACCCCAGGGCACGAGCAGTACTTC.